These 23 T cell receptor beta chains share one sample of origin, sequenced in a study of T cell repertoires in cytomegalovirus infection. Each CDR3 protein gets one entry after TCRdb re-called the reads with MiXCR. The sample lists 450,000 to 600,000 distinct CDR3 sequences, 30% to 40% occurring once. No antigen is known for these receptors. The sample was cultured PBMCs, taken from culture after CMV antigen stimulation. These receptors all come from a human donor in good health (CMV status not recorded). Some clones in this sample may be carry-over from other donors' samples.

The chain recombines TRBV19 with TRBJ1-3, with D possibly being TRBD1 (6 bases). The CDR3 extends over 16 amino acids. Trimming removed 5 bases from V and 0 bases from J, with 14 bases in between. Germline CDR1 LNHDA, CDR2 SQIVND (reference sequence). In nucleotides, the CDR3 is TGTGCCAGTAGTTTAGGGGGGGGAAACTCTGGAAACACCATATATTTT. It yields the protein CASSLGGGNSGNTIYF.

The CDR3 protein is CASSLRMSVETQYF. CDR3 nucleotides: TGTGCCAGCAGCTTGAGGATGTCGGTAGAGACCCAGTACTTC. This chain joins TRBV5-4 and TRBJ2-5, with D uncertain. V was cut by 1 base and J by 4 bases, with 11 bases left in between. The germline V gene has CDR1 SGHNT and CDR2 YYREEE (reference sequence). The CDR3 extends over 14 amino acids.

This chain uses TRBV7-9 with TRBJ1-1, with a possible D match to TRBD1 (5 bases). The length of the CDR3 is 15 residues. CDR1 is SEHNR and CDR2 is FQNEAQ in the germline V gene (reference sequence). With 0 bases removed from V and 5 bases from J, the gap between germline ends came to 13 bases. The DNA of the CDR3 is TGTGCCAGCAGCTTAGCGCTAATAGGGGAAACTGAAGCTTTCTTT. Translated, it gives CASSLALIGETEAFF.

The V call is TRBV20-1, the J call TRBJ2-2; TRBD1 matches at 12 bases. The CDR3 is 16 residues long. Germline trimming cut 0 bases from V and 3 bases from J; bases unmatched to any gene: 2. Looked up from germline, CDR1 is DFQATT and CDR2 is SNEGSKA (reference sequence). The CDR3 DNA sequence: TGCAGTGCTAGAGACGGGACAGGGGGCGACACCGGGGAGCTGTTTTTT. Translation gives CSARDGTGGDTGELFF.

This clonotype occurred a few times. The V and J genes are TRBV20-1 and TRBJ1-6, with D perhaps TRBD1 (5 bases). The CDR3 is 17 residues long. The germline gives CDR1 DFQATT, CDR2 SNEGSKA (reference sequence). V was clipped by 4 bases and J by 5 bases, with 21 bases between them. CDR3 nucleotides: TGCAGTGCTAAAGGTGGGGGGTTTCGCGGCGATAATTCACCCCTCCACTTT. It codes for CSAKGGGFRGDNSPLHF.

This clonotype occurred many times. This chain joins TRBV7-2 and TRBJ2-7; 13 nucleotides match TRBD2. CDR1 is SGHTA and CDR2 is FQGNSA in the germline V gene. The CDR3 has 14 residues. Germline trimming cut 5 bases from V and 5 bases from J; bases unmatched to any gene: 3. The CDR3 here is CASSPGLAGDEQYF. The CDR3 coding sequence is TGTGCCAGCAGCCCCGGACTAGCGGGAGACGAGCAGTACTTC.

The chain uses TRBV4-1 and TRBJ2-6; weak D call: TRBD2 (6 bases). The CDR3 has 21 amino acids. The V and J ends lost 0 bases and 1 base respectively, with 22 bases between them. Germline CDR1 MGHRA, CDR2 YSYEKL. CDR3 DNA: TGCGCCAGCAGCCAAGAGGACGTAATCGGGAGCCAAGGATCTGGGGCCAACGTCCTGACTTTC. This translates into CASSQEDVIGSQGSGANVLTF.

The chain joins TRBV27 to TRBJ2-7; TRBD2 matches at 9 bases. CDR3 length: 15 amino acids. Trimming took 2 bases from V and 1 from J; bases not matched to a gene: 3. Germline V gene lookup returns CDR1 MNHEY and CDR2 SMNVEV (reference sequence). The CDR3, as DNA: TGTGCCAGCAGTTTACTAGCGGGAAAATCCTACGAGCAGTACTTC. Its protein is CASSLLAGKSYEQYF.

This clonotype has ten or more counts. The rearrangement uses TRBV19 and TRBJ1-4, with D possibly matching TRBD1 (6 bases). CDR1 LNHDA and CDR2 SQIVND come from the germline V gene (reference sequence). V was cut by 9 bases and J by 3 bases, with 17 bases left in between. The CDR3 loop spans 15 amino acids. CDR3 in amino acids: CASVPRGVANEKLFF. The CDR3 DNA sequence: TGTGCCAGCGTCCCGAGGGGGGTGGCTAATGAAAAACTGTTTTTT.

The chain combines TRBV27 with TRBJ2-7; D is unresolved. Germline CDR1 MNHEY, CDR2 SMNVEV (reference sequence). This CDR3 is built from 13 residues. The V end lost 2 bases, the J end lost 6 bases, and 11 bases lay between the germline ends. The CDR3 protein is CASSLMGSSEQYV. CDR3 DNA: TGTGCCAGCAGTTTAATGGGCTCGTCCGAGCAGTACGTC.

This clonotype was seen more than once but under ten times. The chain uses TRBV24-1 and TRBJ2-5, with a tentative D call TRBD2 (7 bases). V was shortened by 7 bases and J by 3 bases, with 11 bases between the two germline ends. The CDR3 is 13 amino acids. The germline CDR1 and CDR2 sequences are KGHDR and SFDVKD. The CDR3 here is CATRGGAEETQYF. The DNA of the CDR3 is TGTGCCACCAGAGGGGGGGCTGAAGAGACCCAGTACTTC.

This clonotype has just a few counts. The gene calls are TRBV20-1 and TRBJ1-5; D is unclear. V was cut by 5 bases and J by 0 bases, with 8 bases left in between. Germline CDR1 reads DFQATT; CDR2 reads SNEGSKA (reference sequence). CDR3 length: 13 residues. The CDR3 nucleotides read TGCAGTGCTCGGACGCATAGCAATCAGCCCCAGCATTTT. Translated, it gives CSARTHSNQPQHF.

This clonotype turned up a few times. This sequence joins TRBV5-4 and TRBJ2-1; D is uncertain. Trimming removed 2 bases at V and 9 bases at J, with 15 bases between. This CDR3 spans 14 amino acids. Germline assignment: CDR1 SGHNT and CDR2 YYREEE (reference sequence). CDR3 protein: CASSFSIAGGEQFF. The CDR3 DNA sequence: TGTGCCAGCAGCTTTTCTATCGCTGGCGGTGAGCAGTTCTTC. Full variable domain (missing parts from reference TRBV5-4 and TRBJ2-1): ETGVTQSPTHLIKTRGQQVTLRCSSQSGHNTVSWYQQALGQGPQFIFQYYREEENGRGNFPPRFSGLQFPNYSSELNVNALELDDSALYLCASSFSIAGGEQFFGPGTRLTVL.

This clonotype was seen repeatedly, ten times or more. The chain joins TRBV7-2 to TRBJ2-7; 9 bases are a match to TRBD2. CDR1 is SGHTA and CDR2 is FQGNSA in the germline V gene. CDR3 length equals 14 residues. V lost 8 bases and J lost 6; bases outside the gene matches: 11. The CDR3 region is CASGLRREGAEQYF. In DNA, the CDR3 is TGTGCCAGCGGTTTACGGCGGGAGGGGGCCGAGCAGTACTTC. The full variable domain, with the rest looked up from reference TRBV7-2 and TRBJ2-7, is GAGVSQSPSNKVTEKGKDVELRCDPISGHTALYWYRQSLGQGLEFLIYFQGNSAPDKSGLPSDRFSAERTGGSVSTLTIQRTQQEDSAVYLCASGLRREGAEQYFGPGTRLTVT.

The V gene is TRBV27, the J gene TRBJ2-1; 8 bases map to TRBD2. Germline trimming cut 5 bases from V and 4 bases from J; bases unmatched to any gene: 13. The CDR3 length is 17 residues. Germline V gene sequence: CDR1 MNHEY, CDR2 SMNVEV (reference sequence). DNA for the CDR3: TGTGCCAGCAGTCGCATAGGGGGGACTAGGTTTTACAATGAGCAGTTCTTC. Residues: CASSRIGGTRFYNEQFF.

The chain couples TRBV6-4 to TRBJ2-2; 8 bases are shared with TRBD1. V lost 3 bases, J lost 1 base, and 4 bases stayed unmatched. Per germline, CDR1 MRHNA and CDR2 SNTAGT. This CDR3 region has 16 residues. The CDR3 protein is CASSDTGTGNTGELFF. Here the CDR3 DNA reads TGTGCCAGCAGTGATACCGGGACAGGGAACACCGGGGAGCTGTTTTTT.

This clonotype has ten or more counts. This chain links TRBV7-2 with TRBJ2-3, with 8 bases that match TRBD2. V dropped 1 base and J dropped 4; count of bases not matched to a gene: 10. From germline, CDR1 is SGHTA and CDR2 FQGNSA. CDR3 length equals 17 residues. The CDR3 protein is CASSLGGVAGRSDTQYF. CDR3 DNA sequence: TGTGCCAGCAGCTTAGGGGGGGTAGCGGGAAGGTCAGATACGCAGTATTTT.

This chain uses TRBV7-2 with TRBJ2-1; 10 bases fit TRBD2. Germline V gene lookup returns CDR1 SGHTA and CDR2 FQGNSA. J lost 15 bases, V lost 4 bases, and 9 bases had no gene match. The CDR3 spans 13 residues. DNA for the CDR3: TGTGCCAGCAGCTACCATCCGACTAGCGGGCTGTTCTTC. This translates into CASSYHPTSGLFF.

This chain links TRBV29-1 with TRBJ1-1; D is perhaps TRBD1 (6 bases). CDR1 is SQVTM and CDR2 is ANQGSEA in the germline V gene. The CDR3 covers 16 residues. V shed 6 bases and J shed 1 base, with 21 bases lying between them. In nucleotides, the CDR3 is TGCAGCGTCCGACCTTCCTTGACAGGCCCGAACACTGAAGCTTTCTTT. It is translated as CSVRPSLTGPNTEAFF.

This clonotype came up many times. The rearrangement uses TRBV12-3 or TRBV12-4 and TRBJ2-1; 9 positions match TRBD2. This CDR3 comprises 14 residues. The J segment lost 6 bases and the V segment lost 0 bases, leaving 0 bases of the junction unmatched. Here the CDR3 DNA reads TGTGCCAGCAGTTTAGCTAGCGGGAGCAATGAGCAGTTCTTC. As protein: CASSLASGSNEQFF.

The sample holds many counts of this clonotype. This chain links TRBV7-2 with TRBJ1-4; 7 bases fit TRBD1. V lost 3 bases and J lost 5; bases outside the gene matches: 15. The CDR3 has 18 amino acids. Germline V gene lookup returns CDR1 SGHTA and CDR2 FQGNSA. CDR3 in amino acids: CASSLETGRVGKNEKLFF. In nucleotides, the CDR3 is TGTGCCAGCAGCTTGGAGACAGGGAGGGTAGGGAAAAATGAAAAACTGTTTTTT.

The V call is TRBV20-1, the J call TRBJ2-1, with D possibly being TRBD1 or TRBD2 (5 bases each). V shed 3 bases and J shed 2 bases, with 8 bases lying between them. CDR1 and CDR2 from the germline V gene are DFQATT and SNEGSKA (reference sequence). The length of the CDR3 is 13 residues. This CDR3 is CSARGETYNEQFF. CDR3 DNA: TGCAGTGCTAGGGGGGAAACCTACAATGAGCAGTTCTTC.

There are a few counts of this clonotype. The J gene is TRBJ2-7, the V gene TRBV7-8; 7 positions agree with TRBD1. CDR3 length: 16 amino acids. Germline CDR1 reads SGHVS; CDR2 reads FQNEAQ. The trim removed 5 bases at V and 3 bases at J, leaving 13 bases unmatched. The CDR3 DNA sequence: TGTGCCAGCAGCCGAAGCAGGCAGGGGGTGGACTACGAGCAGTACTTC. It is translated as CASSRSRQGVDYEQYF.